This T cell receptor beta chain was sequenced in a study of T cells in Graves' hyperthyroidism and ophthalmopathy. It was RNA transcripts that yielded the amplified TCR beta CDR3 regions. TCR CDR3 underwent first-round RT-PCR with the HTBI primer set. TCRdb ran MiXCR on the multiplex PCR reads and lists one entry per CDR3 protein. The sample consists of around 420,000 distinct CDR3 sequences, roughly 13% of them appearing once. Hyperthyroidism, newly diagnosed and lasting under 2 months, affected patients aged 18 to 65. Diagnoses were established using clinical symptoms, serum thyroxine and TRAb, thyroid ultrasound and orbital computed tomography. This CDR3 has 15 amino acids. CDR1 DFQATT and CDR2 SNEGSKA come from the germline V gene (reference sequence). Germline trimming cut 4 bases from V and 5 bases from J; bases unmatched to any gene: 13.

The clonotype was recovered from a woman under 30 with Graves' hyperthyroidism. The specimen was blood. The rearrangement links TRBV20-1 to TRBJ2-7; 8 nucleotides agree with TRBD2. CDR3 in DNA: TGCAGTGCTATACAGATGAGCGGGAGTGCCGACGAGCAGTACTTC. It translates to CSAIQMSGSADEQYF.